This section outlines one T cell receptor beta chain sequence together with its context. Its cognate antigen has yet to be identified. Per-base qualities were not stored, and no clone one base away is much larger. In the germline V gene, CDR1 corresponds to SQVTM and CDR2 to ANQGSEA. The CDR3 goes from the cysteine to the phenylalanine over 15 residues. The only DNA kept is the CDR3, 45 bases in frame from the first base. V sheds 5 bases and J sheds 6 bases, leaving 20 bases between their ends. These data are taken from a study of beta chain features in type 1 diabetes (dated by TCRdb to about 2018). About the study as a whole: Patients and healthy donors did not differ in mean age, gender distribution, total cell number or subset yield. A total of approximately 110,000,000 sorted cells were examined across all samples, and a strong correlation was observed between cell number per subset and RNA yield. In the study, TCRB repertoires of sorted circulating CD4+ T cell subsets from recently diagnosed type 1 diabetes patients were compared with those of matched healthy donors. Naive and central memory subsets were obtained from all 30 or so donors, but regulatory and stem cell-like memory subsets were isolated from only 8 patients and 8 healthy donors.

A single peripheral blood draw of approximately 0.11 L on average was collected from each donor into heparinised tubes. Naive, central memory, regulatory and stem cell-like memory CD4+ T cells were sorted on a BD FACSAria II using a panel including CD45RO, CCR7, CD25, CD127, CD95 and CD27. A purity above 98% was achieved for all sorted populations. PBMCs were isolated immediately by Lymphoprep density gradient centrifugation and stained directly without culture. So that batch effects would be minimized, each experiment stained and sorted samples in pairs, pairing one healthy donor with one patient. The High Capacity cDNA Reverse Transcription Kit was used to reverse transcribe all of the isolated RNA, meaning that expressed TCRB transcripts were what got sequenced. Deep immunoSEQ sequencing was performed on naive, central memory and regulatory T cell samples, with an average of about 3.57 million total reads per sample. Sorted cells were lysed in RLT buffer and RNA was extracted with DNase-treated RNeasy Micro or Mini kits, depending on cell number. To prevent cross-contamination, every cell subset was processed on its own, while patient and healthy donor samples were processed together. TCRB sequences were amplified from cDNA with the immunoSEQ multiplex PCR, producing 87-bp fragments spanning the CDR3 region. Sequencing of the amplicons was done on the Illumina HiSeq platform. In the authors' own workflow: PCR bias was corrected computationally using synthetic template baselines, and reads within Hamming distance 2 were collapsed, with unmergeable singletons discarded. By aligning reads against IMGT, V, D and J genes, CDR3 length, and insertions or deletions at six rearrangement sites were assigned. Within each subset, clonotype counts were normalized to sorted cell number, and only after that were true diversity and Gini coefficients computed with the tcR R package. The overlap coefficient, calculated on TCRB nucleotide sequences, was used to measure repertoire sharing. This immuneACCESS table, as held by TCRdb, lists in-frame sequences with V and J called but not all clones. Of the missing ones, under half trace to an unresolved V gene in checked studies; the others have no known cause. That table gives V, J and clone size, and the DNA gave D and trimming. In this sample the table shows about 160,000 clones, around 8.3% of which occur a single time. Around 0.56% of the sample goes to the ten largest clones.

Broader findings and caveats from the paper: Type 1 diabetes patients showed a moderate but significant shortening of TCRB CDR3 length in all four CD4+ subsets. HLA sub-analyses involved small numbers of individuals, so any influence of HLA type on TCRB rearrangement remained unresolved. Shorter templates might be favored by PCR, yet because patient and control samples were amplified and corrected together, any such skew would affect both groups equally. Naive, central memory and regulatory TCRB repertoires appeared to be more alike among patients than among healthy donors. Because cDNA rather than genomic DNA was sequenced, highly expressing activated cells could have been over-represented, although no difference in activation and CD3 levels was found between groups. Patients with type 1 diabetes made fewer insertions and deleted more nucleotides at VDJ recombination sites, implying thymic rearrangement abnormalities.

The sequence came from a woman aged 18-29 years with type 1 diabetes. The rearranged segments are TRBV29-1 and TRBJ2-1; the D gene is unclear. The sample consisted of central memory CD4+ T cells from blood. The CDR3 protein: CSVCTTGLTGNEQFF. The DNA sequence is given as TGCAGCGTTTGCACCACTGGCCTTACGGGCAATGAGCAGTTCTTC.